The 24 T cell receptor beta chains below were found in one sample sequenced in a study of CD8+ T cells in alopecia areata. RNA extraction and reverse transcription yielded cDNA as sequencing template. TCRdb's table, derived via immunoSEQ multiplex PCR, lists solely in-frame clones and lacks some. This table holds about 150,000 clones, 40% to 65% found once. The source material was CD8+ T cells sorted from blood, sampled at week 0. All receptors come from a human donor with alopecia areata.

Notes on this clone: Other DNA sequences within the sample encode an identical CDR3. This chain links TRBV30 with TRBJ2-7; D gene unclear. Trimming took 0 bases from V and 2 from J, leaving 20 bases between them. This CDR3 contains 17 residues. Germline V gene sequence: CDR1 GTSNPN, CDR2 SVGIG (reference sequence). The CDR3 sequence is CAWSVRLGFASTYEQYF. The CDR3 bases are TGTGCCTGGAGTGTCCGCCTGGGGTTTGCGTCCACCTACGAGCAGTACTTC.

The chain links TRBV29-1 to TRBJ2-1; 7 bases line up with TRBD1. The CDR3 loop spans 12 amino acids. Germline CDR1 reads SQVTM; CDR2 reads ANQGSEA. V shed 7 bases, J shed 5 bases, and the junction held 5 bases outside the gene matches. CDR3 in amino acids: CSAGQANNEQFF. CDR3 coding DNA: TGCAGCGCCGGACAGGCCAACAATGAGCAGTTCTTC.

The V gene is TRBV16, the J gene TRBJ1-6; no definite D call. The CDR3 extends over 12 amino acids. The V end was cut by 1 base, the J end by 8 bases, with 3 bases between. Germline V CDR1 and CDR2: KGHSY, FQNENV. The CDR3 coding sequence is TGTGCCAGCAGCCAATTCGATTCACCCCTCCACTTT. Protein sequence: CASSQFDSPLHF. The variable domain in full, with the rest retrieved from reference TRBV16 and TRBJ1-6, is GEEVAQTPKHLVRGEGQKAKLYCAPIKGHSYVFWYQQVLKNEFKFLISFQNENVFDETGMPKERFSAKCLPNSPCSLEIQATKLEDSAVYFCASSQFDSPLHFGNGTRLTVT.

The chain uses TRBV5-6 and TRBJ1-2, with D tentatively TRBD1 (6 bases). The germline V gene has CDR1 SGHDT and CDR2 YYEEEE. The CDR3 spans 15 residues. V was pared by 0 bases and J by 4 bases, with 13 bases between. In nucleotides, the CDR3 is TGTGCCAGCAGCTTGGTGACAGGCCTACCCTATGGCTACACCTTC. Translating gives CASSLVTGLPYGYTF.

CDR3 loop: CSVEPGRGYTF. In nucleotides, the CDR3 is TGCAGCGTTGAACCGGGACGCGGCTACACCTTC. This sequence joins TRBV29-1 and TRBJ1-2; TRBD1 might be the D (5 bases). The ends were cut back, 2 bases at V and 8 bases at J, with 9 bases in the middle. Germline V lookup: CDR1 SQVTM, CDR2 ANQGSEA. The CDR3 is 11 amino acids.

The chain joins TRBV5-1 to TRBJ2-1; D is uncertain. This CDR3 region has 15 residues. Germline assignment: CDR1 SGHRS and CDR2 YFSETQ. With 4 bases removed from V and 0 bases from J, the gap between germline ends came to 11 bases. The CDR3 sequence is CASSISQSSYNEQFF. In nucleotides, the CDR3 is TGCGCCAGCAGCATTAGCCAAAGCTCCTACAATGAGCAGTTCTTC.

The genes are TRBV7-6 and TRBJ1-1, with D uncertain. Germline values: CDR1 SGHVS, CDR2 FNYEAQ. V gave up 1 base and J gave up 1 base, with 7 bases separating them. The CDR3 is made up of 14 amino acids. The CDR3 is CASSLEEGNTEAFF. For the CDR3, the DNA is TGTGCCAGCAGCTTAGAAGAAGGGAACACTGAAGCTTTCTTT.

The gene calls are TRBV7-2 and TRBJ2-1; 10 nucleotides agree with TRBD2. The ends lost 5 bases at V and 4 bases at J; junction bases unmatched: 5. Germline V gene lookup returns CDR1 SGHTA and CDR2 FQGNSA. CDR3 size: 15 residues. The CDR3 region is CASSHLAGAYNEQFF. The CDR3, as DNA: TGTGCCAGCAGCCATCTAGCGGGGGCTTACAATGAGCAGTTCTTC.

Only a few counts were recorded for this clone. The chain joins TRBV10-2 to TRBJ1-1; D remains unclear. Germline CDR1 WSHSY, CDR2 SAAADI. CDR3 length: 12 residues. Trimming took off 5 bases at V and 2 bases at J, with 6 bases between the two ends. The CDR3 reads CASSPGNTEAFF. The CDR3 bases are TGCGCCAGCAGTCCAGGAAACACTGAAGCTTTCTTT.

V usage is TRBV29-1 and J usage is TRBJ1-2; D is perhaps TRBD1 (6 bases). V shed 5 bases and J shed 4 bases, with 14 bases lying between them. The CDR3 runs to 13 residues. Per the germline V gene, CDR1 is SQVTM and CDR2 is ANQGSEA. In nucleotides, the CDR3 is TGCAGCGTTAAGGGAGCAGGGGCCTATGGCTACACCTTC. The encoded protein is CSVKGAGAYGYTF.

The V call is TRBV7-2, the J call TRBJ1-4; D remains unclear. V lost 0 bases and J lost 1, with 3 bases in between. Looked up from germline, CDR1 is SGHTA and CDR2 is FQGNSA. CDR3 length: 14 residues. CDR3 residues: CASSLAGTNEKLFF. For the CDR3, the DNA is TGTGCCAGCAGCTTAGCGGGAACTAATGAAAAACTGTTTTTT.

CDR3 sequence reads: CAWSTGGAPDTQYF. Written as DNA, the CDR3 is TGTGCCTGGAGTACGGGGGGGGCCCCAGATACGCAGTATTTT. The rearrangement links TRBV30 to TRBJ2-3; 8 nucleotides match TRBD2. V shed 2 bases and J 4 bases; nucleotides not matched to a gene: 5. The CDR3 length is 14 residues. Germline loops: CDR1 GTSNPN, CDR2 SVGIG (reference sequence). Using reference TRBV30 and TRBJ2-3 for the parts outside the CDR3, the full variable domain is SQTIHQWPATLVQPVGSPLSLECTVEGTSNPNLYWYRQAAGRGLQLLFYSVGIGQISSEVPQNLSASRPQDRQFILSSKKLLLSDSGFYLCAWSTGGAPDTQYFGPGTRLTVL.

A note on this clone: A read error may produce the germline difference seen at one junction end. V usage is TRBV13 and J usage is TRBJ1-1; D not certain. CDR3 length equals 14 residues. Germline V lookup: CDR1 PRHDT, CDR2 FYEKMQ (reference sequence). DNA of the CDR3: TGTGCCAGCAGCCTAGGACGGGTGAACACTGAAGCTTTCTTT. Protein: CASSLGRVNTEAFF.

In its sample, this clone was seen a few times. This rearrangement joins TRBV29-1 to TRBJ2-7; unclear D gene. The CDR3 has 11 amino acids. Germline-derived CDR1 and CDR2 are SQVTM and ANQGSEA. Trimming took 7 bases from V and 4 from J, leaving 11 bases between them. This CDR3 is CSAETDYEQYF. As DNA, the CDR3 is TGCAGCGCCGAAACGGATTACGAGCAGTACTTC.

The chain links TRBV25-1 to TRBJ2-1; D uncertain. V lost 4 bases, J lost 6 bases, and 4 bases lay in between. The germline V gene encodes CDR1 MGHDK and CDR2 SYGVNS. This CDR3 is built from 11 residues. CDR3 amino acids: CASSGFNEQFF. CDR3 coding DNA: TGTGCCAGCAGTGGTTTCAATGAGCAGTTCTTC.

The CDR3: CAWSMLRDTEAFF. The CDR3 DNA is TGTGCCTGGAGTATGTTACGGGACACTGAAGCTTTCTTT. V is TRBV30 and J is TRBJ1-1; no firm D call. This CDR3 spans 13 amino acids. Germline CDR1 is GTSNPN and CDR2 is SVGIG (reference sequence). Deletions cut 2 bases from V and 3 bases from J, with 10 bases between.

The V and J genes are TRBV7-8 and TRBJ2-2; D not certain. V lost 5 bases to trimming and J lost 6 bases, with 4 bases between them. The CDR3 covers 11 residues. Looked up from germline, CDR1 is SGHVS and CDR2 is FQNEAQ. In DNA form, the CDR3 reads TGTGCCAGCAGCCCTCCCGGGGAGCTGTTTTTT. Residues: CASSPPGELFF.

This clone has a handful of counts. V and J are TRBV5-1 and TRBJ1-2; 8 positions agree with TRBD1. Trimming at V came to 4 bases and at J to 7 bases, leaving 3 bases not matched to a gene. CDR1 and CDR2 (germline): SGHRS, YFSETQ. CDR3 length: 12 amino acids. The CDR3 nucleotides are TGCGCCAGCAGCATGACAGGGGCTGGCTACACCTTC. Its translation is CASSMTGAGYTF. Drawing the rest from reference TRBV5-1 and TRBJ1-2, the complete variable domain is KAGVTQTPRYLIKTRGQQVTLSCSPISGHRSVSWYQQTPGQGLQFLFEYFSETQRNKGNFPGRFSGRQFSNSRSEMNVSTLELGDSALYLCASSMTGAGYTFGSGTRLTVV.

This clone was observed a single time. This chain's CDR3 is CASSDPSVKPGGEQFF. The DNA of the CDR3 is TGTGCCAGCAGTGACCCTAGCGTCAAACCCGGGGGAGAGCAGTTCTTC. The gene calls are TRBV2 and TRBJ2-1, with a possible D match to TRBD2 (6 bases). Germline loops: CDR1 SNHLY, CDR2 FYNNEI. CDR3 length: 16 amino acids. The V gene lost 3 bases and the J gene lost 10 bases, with 22 bases spanning the gap.

The rearrangement joins TRBV29-1 to TRBJ1-4; possibly TRBD1 for D (5 bases). The ends were cut back, 4 bases at V and 9 bases at J, with 12 bases in the middle. There are 12 residues in the CDR3. The germline CDR1 and CDR2 sequences are SQVTM and ANQGSEA. This CDR3 reads CSVVSRDKKLFF. For the CDR3, the DNA is TGCAGCGTTGTTAGCAGGGATAAAAAACTGTTTTTT.

The chain links TRBV29-1 to TRBJ1-2, with D possibly being TRBD1 (5 bases). CDR3 length equals 11 residues. Trimming cost V 6 bases and J 4 bases, with 9 bases left between them. From germline, CDR1 is SQVTM and CDR2 ANQGSEA. This CDR3 reads CSVEQVYGYTF. Here the CDR3 DNA reads TGCAGCGTAGAACAGGTCTATGGCTACACCTTC.

In this sample, this clone is medium-sized. The sample has other DNA sequences that encode this CDR3 too. This chain uses TRBV7-2 with TRBJ1-1, with D uncertain. CDR1 is SGHTA and CDR2 is FQGNSA in the germline V gene. Trimming left V 1 base short and J 0 bases short, with 3 bases between. This CDR3 has 13 amino acids. In nucleotides, the CDR3 is TGTGCCAGCAGCTTAGACTTGAACACTGAAGCTTTCTTT. Its translation: CASSLDLNTEAFF.

V usage is TRBV7-9 and J usage is TRBJ1-1; no clear D. This CDR3 region has 15 residues. Trimming took 3 bases from V and 0 from J, leaving 11 bases between them. CDR1 is SEHNR and CDR2 is FQNEAQ in the germline V gene (reference sequence). CDR3 amino acids: CASSFSGRVNTEAFF. CDR3 DNA: TGTGCCAGCAGCTTTTCTGGGAGGGTGAACACTGAAGCTTTCTTT.

This clone was observed a few times. The chain joins TRBV4-1 to TRBJ1-2; D unresolved. V lost 0 bases to trimming and J lost 9 bases, with 11 bases between them. The CDR3 is made up of 13 amino acids. The germline gives CDR1 MGHRA, CDR2 YSYEKL. CDR3 amino acids: CASSQDYGNSYTF. The DNA of the CDR3 is TGCGCCAGCAGCCAAGATTACGGGAATAGCTACACCTTC.